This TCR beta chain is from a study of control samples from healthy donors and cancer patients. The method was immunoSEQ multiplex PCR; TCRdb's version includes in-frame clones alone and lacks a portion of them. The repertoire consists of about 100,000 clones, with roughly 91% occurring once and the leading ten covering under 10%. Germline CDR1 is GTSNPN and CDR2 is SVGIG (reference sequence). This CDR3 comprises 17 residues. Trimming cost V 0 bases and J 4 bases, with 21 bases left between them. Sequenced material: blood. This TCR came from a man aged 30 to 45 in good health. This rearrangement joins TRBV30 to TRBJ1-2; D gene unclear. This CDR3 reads CAWSVPSVSRQGYGYTF. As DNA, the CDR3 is TGTGCCTGGAGTGTACCAAGCGTCTCTCGTCAAGGCTATGGCTACACCTTC.